These 22 T cell receptor beta chains originate from one sample sequenced in a study of T cells after yellow fever vaccination. In TCRdb, the 5' RACE reads were re-called with MiXCR into one record per CDR3 protein. The repertoire holds hundreds of thousands of distinct CDR3 sequences, with 8.7% as singletons. The input for sequencing was PBMCs, taken on the day of the first yellow fever vaccination. These receptors all come from a man younger than 30 who received the YFV17D yellow fever vaccine.

This clonotype was counted between two and nine times. The J gene is TRBJ2-1, the V gene TRBV18; possible D gene TRBD1, 6 bases. The CDR3 contains 17 residues. Trimming left V 3 bases short and J 3 bases short, with 18 bases between. The germline V gene has CDR1 KGHSH and CDR2 LQKENI. The CDR3 nucleotides read TGTGCCAGCTCACCGAGGACAGAGGGGTTCATCTACAATGAGCAGTTCTTC. Amino acids: CASSPRTEGFIYNEQFF.

The sample holds a few counts of this clonotype. V is TRBV12-3 or TRBV12-4 and J is TRBJ2-2; TRBD1 matches at 8 bases. V shed 1 base, J shed 7 bases, and the junction held 11 bases outside the gene matches. The CDR3 consists of 17 residues. The DNA of the CDR3 is TGTGCCAGCAGTTTAGAGGCGTCAGGGGGCCTGTACGGGGAGCTGTTTTTT. This translates into CASSLEASGGLYGELFF.

The chain joins TRBV7-6 to TRBJ2-1; 12 bases are a match to TRBD2. The CDR3 is 19 residues long. Germline-derived CDR1 and CDR2 are SGHVS and FNYEAQ. The ends lost 5 bases at V and 0 bases at J; junction bases unmatched: 11. CDR3 sequence reads: CASSLPGLAGYSSYNEQFF. The CDR3 DNA reads as TGTGCCAGCAGCCTACCGGGACTAGCGGGTTATAGCTCCTACAATGAGCAGTTCTTC.

This clonotype showed up just a few times. The chain is built from TRBV19 and TRBJ2-3, with TRBD2 as a possible D gene (5 bases). Germline values: CDR1 LNHDA, CDR2 SQIVND (reference sequence). V was shortened by 3 bases and J by 4 bases, with 11 bases between the two germline ends. The CDR3 contains 14 residues. The CDR3: CASSMVGGSDTQYF. In DNA form, the CDR3 reads TGTGCCAGTAGTATGGTAGGCGGGTCAGATACGCAGTATTTT.

The V and J genes are TRBV24-1 and TRBJ2-4; D not certain. The CDR3 loop spans 12 amino acids. Germline CDR1 reads KGHDR; CDR2 reads SFDVKD. Trimming shortened V by 1 base and J by 9 bases, and 6 bases separated the two germline ends. CDR3 loop: CATSDFGPIQYF. CDR3 in DNA: TGTGCCACCAGTGATTTCGGTCCCATTCAGTACTTC.

The gene calls are TRBV5-4 and TRBJ2-2; 7 positions agree with TRBD2. The CDR3 is 13 amino acids. The V gene's germline CDR1 is SGHNT and CDR2 YYREEE (reference sequence). With V trimmed by 10 bases and J by 0 bases, 3 bases remained unmatched. CDR3 sequence (DNA): TGTGCCGGGAGGGGCCCGAACACCGGGGAGCTGTTTTTT. It translates to CAGRGPNTGELFF.

The V and J genes are TRBV5-1 and TRBJ2-3; D is unclear. V dropped 4 bases and J dropped 2 bases, with 14 bases sitting between them. This CDR3 spans 15 amino acids. Germline lookup yields CDR1 SGHRS and CDR2 YFSETQ. In DNA form, the CDR3 reads TGCGCCAGCAGCGATCGGGCCTCTCCCACAGATACGCAGTATTTT. It encodes CASSDRASPTDTQYF.

The chain employs TRBV7-8 and TRBJ2-4; maybe TRBD1 (6 bases). This CDR3 is 18 amino acids long. In germline, CDR1 is SGHVS, CDR2 FQNEAQ. Trimming pared 3 bases from V and 0 bases from J, leaving 18 bases between. The chain's CDR3 is CASSFDRDTSLAKNIQYF. The CDR3 nucleotides read TGTGCCAGCAGCTTCGATAGGGACACGTCCCTAGCCAAAAACATTCAGTACTTC.

This clonotype has just a few counts. The gene calls are TRBV7-2 and TRBJ2-6; D gene unclear. Germline lookup yields CDR1 SGHTA and CDR2 FQGNSA. V lost 5 bases and J lost 0, with 11 bases in between. The CDR3 runs 16 residues. Here the CDR3 DNA reads TGTGCCAGCAGCCCTGGACCAAACTCTGGGGCCAACGTCCTGACTTTC. Protein sequence: CASSPGPNSGANVLTF.

Written as DNA, the CDR3 is TGCAGTGCTCGCGGGGAGTACACAGATACGCAGTATTTT. This gives the protein CSARGEYTDTQYF. The chain combines TRBV20-1 with TRBJ2-3; perhaps TRBD2 as D (6 bases). The CDR3 loop spans 13 amino acids. Trimming took off 5 bases at V and 2 bases at J, with 11 bases between the two ends. The germline gives CDR1 DFQATT, CDR2 SNEGSKA (reference sequence).

This chain joins TRBV24-1 and TRBJ2-1; D gene ambiguous. Germline V gene data show CDR1 as KGHDR and CDR2 as SFDVKD. The CDR3 spans 15 residues. The V end was cut by 6 bases, the J end by 5 bases, with 16 bases between. The CDR3: CATSRADQDHNEQFF. CDR3 in DNA: TGTGCCACCAGTCGGGCAGATCAGGATCACAATGAGCAGTTCTTC.

The rearrangement joins TRBV7-2 to TRBJ2-2; a weak D match, TRBD1 (6 bases). The CDR3 extends over 16 amino acids. Germline CDR1 is SGHTA and CDR2 is FQGNSA. Deletions cut 4 bases from V and 6 bases from J, with 18 bases between. Here the CDR3 reads CASSYLGHYSPGELFF. CDR3 nucleotides: TGTGCCAGCAGCTACTTGGGACATTATTCCCCCGGGGAGCTGTTTTTT.

The rearrangement links TRBV2 to TRBJ2-2; 12 nucleotides align to TRBD2. This CDR3 spans 16 amino acids. Losses at the gene ends were 3 bases for V and 8 bases for J; bases not matched to a gene: 7. The germline gives CDR1 SNHLY, CDR2 FYNNEI. The CDR3 protein is CASSDLLAGGSGELFF. DNA of the CDR3: TGTGCCAGCAGTGACCTACTAGCGGGGGGATCGGGGGAGCTGTTTTTT.

The chain carries TRBV7-2 and TRBJ2-7; D not resolved. Trimming removed 0 bases at V and 6 bases at J, with 3 bases between. The germline V gene has CDR1 SGHTA and CDR2 FQGNSA. CDR3 length equals 11 residues. The chain's CDR3 is CASSLAAEQYF. CDR3 DNA sequence: TGTGCCAGCAGCTTAGCCGCCGAGCAGTACTTC.

The chain recombines TRBV20-1 with TRBJ1-2; D is ambiguous. Trimming took off 3 bases at V and 6 bases at J, with 11 bases between the two ends. Germline CDR1 and CDR2: DFQATT and SNEGSKA (reference sequence). This CDR3 has 12 residues. CDR3: CSASLDSNGYTF. The CDR3 DNA is TGCAGTGCTAGTCTAGATTCTAATGGCTACACCTTC.

This clonotype was recorded a few times. The CDR3 DNA is TGTGCCAGCAGCTTGGGGATCGGACAGGGGACCAATGAGCAGTTCTTC. Protein: CASSLGIGQGTNEQFF. The rearrangement links TRBV5-5 to TRBJ2-1; 9 nucleotides align to TRBD1. CDR1 is SGHKS, CDR2 YYEKEE, per germline (reference sequence). After removal of 0 bases from V and 6 bases from J, the junction contained 7 bases not matched to a gene. The CDR3 has 16 residues.

This rearrangement joins TRBV11-2 to TRBJ1-1, with 10 bases aligning to TRBD1. There are 14 residues in the CDR3. Germline V gives CDR1 SGHAT, CDR2 FQNNGV. V lost 5 bases, J lost 4 bases, and 4 bases stayed unmatched. In nucleotides, the CDR3 is TGTGCCAGCAGCCACCGGGACAGGGGCACTGAAGCTTTCTTT. Translating it yields CASSHRDRGTEAFF.

J is TRBJ1-1 and V is TRBV7-8; TRBD1 matches at 10 bases. CDR1 is SGHVS and CDR2 is FQNEAQ in the germline V gene. V was clipped by 3 bases and J by 13 bases; unmatched bases: 11. The CDR3 is made up of 14 amino acids. The CDR3, as DNA: TGTGCCAGCAGCTTGGTGGACAGGGGGGACTTAGGTTTCTTT. As protein: CASSLVDRGDLGFF. The complete variable domain, with remaining parts taken from reference TRBV7-8 and TRBJ1-1, reads GAGVSQSPRYKVAKRGQDVALRCDPISGHVSLFWYQQALGQGPEFLTYFQNEAQLDKSGLPSDRFFAERPEGSVSTLKIQRTQQEDSAVYLCASSLVDRGDLGFFGQGTRLTVV.

This clonotype came up many times. This chain links TRBV29-1 with TRBJ2-3; 12 bases fit TRBD2. This CDR3 is 18 amino acids long. Unmatched junction bases numbered 14, after V lost 1 base and J lost 6 bases. Germline CDR1 SQVTM, CDR2 ANQGSEA. The chain's CDR3 is CSVEARQASGGAWDTQYF. CDR3 sequence (DNA): TGCAGCGTTGAAGCCCGCCAGGCTAGCGGGGGGGCCTGGGATACGCAGTATTTT.

J is TRBJ1-3 and V is TRBV18, with 7 bases that match TRBD1. The germline gives CDR1 KGHSH, CDR2 LQKENI. There are 16 residues in the CDR3. J lost 1 base, V lost 2 bases, and 5 bases had no gene match. The CDR3 nucleotides read TGTGCCAGCTCACCAGCACAGGGGTTTTCTGGAAACACCATATATTTT. Amino acids: CASSPAQGFSGNTIYF.

There are a few counts of this clonotype. V and J are TRBV9 and TRBJ1-1, with no clear D. The CDR3 length is 14 residues. V lost 6 bases to trimming and J lost 4 bases, with 16 bases between them. Germline values: CDR1 SGDLS, CDR2 YYNGEE. The CDR3 loop reads CASTSLSSGTEAFF. DNA for the CDR3: TGTGCCAGCACCTCCTTGTCTAGCGGCACTGAAGCTTTCTTT.

The rearrangement uses TRBV11-2 and TRBJ1-2; D is undetermined. The CDR3 runs to 13 residues. The germline V and J ends were trimmed by 0 bases and 8 bases, with 10 bases remaining between them. The V gene's germline CDR1 is SGHAT and CDR2 FQNNGV. CDR3 loop: CASSLDRARGYTF. The CDR3 DNA reads as TGTGCCAGCAGCTTAGATAGGGCGCGGGGCTACACCTTC.